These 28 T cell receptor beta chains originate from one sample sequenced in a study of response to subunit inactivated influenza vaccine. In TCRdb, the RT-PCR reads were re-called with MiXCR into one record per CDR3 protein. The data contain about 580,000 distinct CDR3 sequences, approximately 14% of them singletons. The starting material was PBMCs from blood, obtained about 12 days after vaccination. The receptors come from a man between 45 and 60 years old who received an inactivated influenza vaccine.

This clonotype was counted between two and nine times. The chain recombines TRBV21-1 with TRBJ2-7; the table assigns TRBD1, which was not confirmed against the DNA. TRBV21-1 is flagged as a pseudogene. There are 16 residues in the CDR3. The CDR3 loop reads CASSPPGTGGSYEQYF. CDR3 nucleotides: TGTGCCAGCAGCCCTCCCGGGACAGGGGGATCCTACGAGCAGTACTTC.

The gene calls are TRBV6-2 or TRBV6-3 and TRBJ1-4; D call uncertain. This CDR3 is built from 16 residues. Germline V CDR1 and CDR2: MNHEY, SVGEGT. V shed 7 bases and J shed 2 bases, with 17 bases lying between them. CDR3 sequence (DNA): TGTGCCAGCAAGACGGCAGGTTCGTCCACTAATGAAAAACTGTTTTTT. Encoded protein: CASKTAGSSTNEKLFF.

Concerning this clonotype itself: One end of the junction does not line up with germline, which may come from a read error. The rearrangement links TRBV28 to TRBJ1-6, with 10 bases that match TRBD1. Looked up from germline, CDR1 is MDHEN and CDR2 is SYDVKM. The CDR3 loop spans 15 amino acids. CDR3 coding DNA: TGTGCCGGCAGTTTCCTCGGGACAGGGGATTCACCCCTCCACTTT. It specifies CAGSFLGTGDSPLHF.

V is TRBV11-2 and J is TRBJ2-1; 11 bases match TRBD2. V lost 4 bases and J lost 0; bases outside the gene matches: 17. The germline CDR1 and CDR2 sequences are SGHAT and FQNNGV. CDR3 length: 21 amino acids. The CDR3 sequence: CASSSLKGLAGVPSSYNEQFF. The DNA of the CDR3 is TGTGCCAGCAGCTCTCTCAAAGGACTAGCGGGCGTCCCTAGCTCCTACAATGAGCAGTTCTTC.

CDR3 in DNA: TGCGCCAGCAGCTTGGAGGTTTCGAACACCGGGGAGCTGTTTTTT. It translates to CASSLEVSNTGELFF. The rearrangement joins TRBV5-1 to TRBJ2-2; D remains ambiguous. V was cut by 0 bases and J by 0 bases, with 6 bases left in between. This CDR3 has 15 amino acids. Per the germline V gene, CDR1 is SGHRS and CDR2 is YFSETQ.

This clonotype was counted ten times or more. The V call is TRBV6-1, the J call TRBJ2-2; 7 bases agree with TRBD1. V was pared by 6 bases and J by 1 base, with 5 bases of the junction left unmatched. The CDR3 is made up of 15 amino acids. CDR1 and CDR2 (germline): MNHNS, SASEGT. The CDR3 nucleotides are TGTGCCAGCAGGAAAAACAGGGGGAACACCGGGGAGCTGTTTTTT. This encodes CASRKNRGNTGELFF.

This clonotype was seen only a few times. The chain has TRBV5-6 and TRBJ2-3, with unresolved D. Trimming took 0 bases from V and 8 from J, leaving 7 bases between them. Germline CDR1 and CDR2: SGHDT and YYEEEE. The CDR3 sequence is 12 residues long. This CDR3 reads CASSLGLGTQYF. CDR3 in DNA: TGTGCCAGCAGCTTGGGGCTGGGTACGCAGTATTTT.

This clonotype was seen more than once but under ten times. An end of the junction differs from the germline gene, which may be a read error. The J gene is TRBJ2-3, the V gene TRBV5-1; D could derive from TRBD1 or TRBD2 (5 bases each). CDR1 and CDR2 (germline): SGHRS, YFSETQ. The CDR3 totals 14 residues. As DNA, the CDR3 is TGTGCCAGCAGTTGGGACGGCAGCACAGATACGCAGTATTTT. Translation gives CASSWDGSTDTQYF.

The CDR3 loop is CSAKVPVSNQPQHF. CDR3 DNA sequence: TGCAGTGCTAAGGTTCCCGTTAGCAATCAGCCCCAGCATTTT. V is TRBV20-1 and J is TRBJ1-5; D gene unclear. Germline CDR1 is DFQATT and CDR2 is SNEGSKA (reference sequence). The CDR3 is 14 amino acids. V was clipped by 4 bases and J by 0 bases, with 10 bases between them.

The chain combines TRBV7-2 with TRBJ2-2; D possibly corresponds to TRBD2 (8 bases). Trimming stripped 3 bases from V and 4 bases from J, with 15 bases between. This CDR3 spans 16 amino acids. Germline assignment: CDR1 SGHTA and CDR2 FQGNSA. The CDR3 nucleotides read TGTGCCAGCAGCTTCGGGAGGGGGCTGGGCACCGGGGAGCTGTTTTTT. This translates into CASSFGRGLGTGELFF.

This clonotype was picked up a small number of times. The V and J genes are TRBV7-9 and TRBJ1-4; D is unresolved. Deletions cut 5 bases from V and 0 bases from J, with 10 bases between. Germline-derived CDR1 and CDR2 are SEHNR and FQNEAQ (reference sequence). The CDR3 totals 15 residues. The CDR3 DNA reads TGTGCCAGCAGCCGTGGGCCCTCAACTAATGAAAAACTGTTTTTT. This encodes CASSRGPSTNEKLFF. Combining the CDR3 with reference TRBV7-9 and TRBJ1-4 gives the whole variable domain DTGVSQNPRHKITKRGQNVTFRCDPISEHNRLYWYRQTLGQGPEFLTYFQNEAQLEKSRLLSDRFSAERPKGSFSTLEIQRTEQGDSAMYLCASSRGPSTNEKLFFGSGTQLSVL.

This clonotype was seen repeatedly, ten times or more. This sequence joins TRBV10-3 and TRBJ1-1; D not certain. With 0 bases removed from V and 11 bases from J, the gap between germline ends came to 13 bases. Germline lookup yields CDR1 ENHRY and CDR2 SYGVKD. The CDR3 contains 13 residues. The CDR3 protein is CAISESVAFGAFF. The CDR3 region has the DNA TGTGCCATCAGTGAGTCTGTGGCATTTGGTGCTTTCTTT.

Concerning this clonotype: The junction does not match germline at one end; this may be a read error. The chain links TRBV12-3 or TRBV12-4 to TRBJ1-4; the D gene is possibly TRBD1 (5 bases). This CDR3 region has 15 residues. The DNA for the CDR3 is TGTGCCAGCAGCTTAGGTGGCCAGGGTAACGAAAAACTGTTTTTT. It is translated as CASSLGGQGNEKLFF.

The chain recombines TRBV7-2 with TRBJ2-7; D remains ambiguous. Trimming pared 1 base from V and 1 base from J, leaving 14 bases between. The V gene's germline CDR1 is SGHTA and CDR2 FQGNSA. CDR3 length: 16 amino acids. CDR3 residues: CASSLGGGMGSYEQYF. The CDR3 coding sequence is TGTGCCAGCAGCTTAGGGGGTGGGATGGGATCCTACGAGCAGTACTTC. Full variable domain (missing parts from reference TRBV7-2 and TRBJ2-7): GAGVSQSPSNKVTEKGKDVELRCDPISGHTALYWYRQSLGQGLEFLIYFQGNSAPDKSGLPSDRFSAERTGGSVSTLTIQRTQQEDSAVYLCASSLGGGMGSYEQYFGPGTRLTVT.

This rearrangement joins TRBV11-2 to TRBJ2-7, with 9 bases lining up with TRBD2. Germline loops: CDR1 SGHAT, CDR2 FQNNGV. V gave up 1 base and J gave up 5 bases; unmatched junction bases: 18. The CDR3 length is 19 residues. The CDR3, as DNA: TGTGCCAGCAGCTTAGTTCTCGGCGTAAAGCGGGGGGCCGGGCACGAGCAGTACTTC. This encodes CASSLVLGVKRGAGHEQYF.

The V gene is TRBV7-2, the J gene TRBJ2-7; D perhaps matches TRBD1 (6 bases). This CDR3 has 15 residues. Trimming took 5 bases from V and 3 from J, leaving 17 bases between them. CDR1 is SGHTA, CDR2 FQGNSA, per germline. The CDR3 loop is CASSQTGTLNYEQYF. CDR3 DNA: TGTGCCAGCAGCCAGACCGGGACACTTAACTACGAGCAGTACTTC.

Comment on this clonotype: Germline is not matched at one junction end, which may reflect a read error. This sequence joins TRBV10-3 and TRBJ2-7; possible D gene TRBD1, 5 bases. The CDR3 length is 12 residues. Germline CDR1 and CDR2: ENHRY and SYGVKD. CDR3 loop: CASKDTSFEQYF. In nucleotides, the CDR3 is TGTGCCTCCAAGGACACCTCCTTCGAGCAGTACTTC.

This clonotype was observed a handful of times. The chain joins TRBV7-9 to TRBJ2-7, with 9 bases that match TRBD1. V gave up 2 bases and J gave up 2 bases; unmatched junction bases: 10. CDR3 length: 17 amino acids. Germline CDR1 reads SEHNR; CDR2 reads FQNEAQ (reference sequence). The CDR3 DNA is TGTGCCAGCAGCTTATCCTACGGGACAGGGTCGGCCTACGAGCAGTACTTC. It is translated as CASSLSYGTGSAYEQYF.

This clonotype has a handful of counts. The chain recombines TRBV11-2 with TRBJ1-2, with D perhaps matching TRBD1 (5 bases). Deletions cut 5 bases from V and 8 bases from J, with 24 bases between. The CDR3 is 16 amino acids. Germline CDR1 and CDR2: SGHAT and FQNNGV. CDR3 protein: CASSAPGDLGSGGYTF. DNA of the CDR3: TGTGCCAGCAGCGCCCCCGGGGACTTGGGAAGCGGCGGCTACACCTTC.

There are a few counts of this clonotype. The CDR3 DNA reads as TGTGCCAGCAGTTTGGGCCATATGAACTATGGCTACACCTTC. It specifies CASSLGHMNYGYTF. The chain recombines TRBV28 with TRBJ1-2, with no clear D. The V gene's germline CDR1 is MDHEN and CDR2 SYDVKM. CDR3 length: 14 residues. The germline V and J ends were trimmed by 3 bases and 2 bases, with 10 bases remaining between them.

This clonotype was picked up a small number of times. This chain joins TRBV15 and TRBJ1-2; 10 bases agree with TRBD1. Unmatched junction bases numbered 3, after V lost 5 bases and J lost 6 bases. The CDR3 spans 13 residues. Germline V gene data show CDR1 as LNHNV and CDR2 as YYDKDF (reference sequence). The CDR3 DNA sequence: TGTGCCACCAGCGCGGACAGGGGGAATGGCTACACCTTC. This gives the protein CATSADRGNGYTF.

The CDR3 spells CSARSDRDYYEQYF. The CDR3 DNA reads TGCAGTGCTAGAAGCGACAGGGATTACTACGAGCAGTACTTC. The chain is built from TRBV20-1 and TRBJ2-7; TRBD1 aligns across 7 bases. This CDR3 is 14 amino acids long. The V segment lost 2 bases and the J segment 3 bases; nucleotides outside the gene matches: 7. Germline V lookup: CDR1 DFQATT, CDR2 SNEGSKA (reference sequence).

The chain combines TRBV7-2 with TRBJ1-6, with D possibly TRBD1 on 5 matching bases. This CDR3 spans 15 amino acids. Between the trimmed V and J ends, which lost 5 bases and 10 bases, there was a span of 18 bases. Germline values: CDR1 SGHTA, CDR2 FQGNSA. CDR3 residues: CASSPGTGGASPLHF. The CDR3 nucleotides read TGTGCCAGCAGCCCAGGGACCGGAGGGGCGTCACCCCTCCACTTT.

Here the CDR3 DNA reads TGTGCCAGCACCCCTGGAGGGGACAACTACGAGCAGTACTTC. Residues: CASTPGGDNYEQYF. The V gene is TRBV7-9, the J gene TRBJ2-7, with D possibly being TRBD1 or TRBD2 (6 bases each). V was trimmed by 7 bases and J by 3 bases, leaving 16 bases between them. The length of the CDR3 is 14 residues. Germline values: CDR1 SEHNR, CDR2 FQNEAQ (reference sequence).

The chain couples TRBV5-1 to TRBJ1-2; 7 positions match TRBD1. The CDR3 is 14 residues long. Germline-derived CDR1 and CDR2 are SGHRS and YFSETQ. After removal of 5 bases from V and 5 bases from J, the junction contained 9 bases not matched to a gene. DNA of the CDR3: TGCGCCAGCAGAGAGACAGGGTCTGGGTATGGCTACACCTTC. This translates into CASRETGSGYGYTF.

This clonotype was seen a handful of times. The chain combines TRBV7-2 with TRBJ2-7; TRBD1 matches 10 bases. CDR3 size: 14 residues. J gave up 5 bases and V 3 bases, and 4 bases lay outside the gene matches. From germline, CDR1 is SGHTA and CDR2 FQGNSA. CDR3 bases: TGTGCCAGCAGCTTTGACAGGGGGCGAGACGAGCAGTACTTC. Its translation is CASSFDRGRDEQYF.

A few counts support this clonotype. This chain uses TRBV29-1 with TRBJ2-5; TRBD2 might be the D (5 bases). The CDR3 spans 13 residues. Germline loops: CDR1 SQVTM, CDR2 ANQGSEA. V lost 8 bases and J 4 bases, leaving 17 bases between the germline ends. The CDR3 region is CSLATRAAETQYF. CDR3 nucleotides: TGCAGCCTTGCAACGCGGGCGGCAGAGACCCAGTACTTC.

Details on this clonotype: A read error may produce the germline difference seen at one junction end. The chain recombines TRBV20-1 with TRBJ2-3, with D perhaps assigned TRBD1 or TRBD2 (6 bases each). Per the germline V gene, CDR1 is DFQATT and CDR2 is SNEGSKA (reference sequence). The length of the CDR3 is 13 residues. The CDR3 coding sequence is TGCAGTGCTAGAGGGGGGGCGACAGGTACGCAGTATTTT. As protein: CSARGGATGTQYF.